The text below deals with one T cell receptor beta chain. Only a few counts were recorded for this clonotype. Its specific antigen is unknown. Per-nucleotide qualities are absent, and no much larger clonotype sits a single base away. The CDR3 holds 12 amino acids from the cysteine to the phenylalanine. The DNA shown is the 36-base CDR3, in frame from base 1. Deletion took 3 bases off V and 4 bases off J, with a span of 4 bases between the germline ends. CDR1 and CDR2 are drawn from the germline V gene: KGHSH, LQKENI. The data belong to a study of glioma-infiltrating T cells (dated by TCRdb to about 2016). Context from the whole study: Sequencing of TCR alpha- and beta-chain repertoires was performed on glioma tissue, on non-neoplastic brain tissue, and on matched peripheral blood mononuclear cells. Three low-grade glioma patients, roughly eight primary glioblastoma patients, and three non-glioma patients who contributed non-neoplastic brain tissue made up the paired cohort. To measure how far tissue and blood T-cell populations diverged, each tissue-infiltrating repertoire was compared against the peripheral blood repertoire of the same patient.

The iRepertoire nested amplicon-rescue multiplex PCR (arm-PCR) platform was used to amplify TCR alpha and beta CDR3 regions from RNA. The input for one-step reverse transcription and amplification was roughly 85-400 ng of either tissue mRNA or PBMC total RNA. Following bead purification, Illumina adapters were added by a secondary multiplex PCR, and libraries between 200 and 400 bp were gel-purified. The libraries contained internal 6-nucleotide barcodes that were used for demultiplexing. Sequencing of the libraries was done on an Illumina MiSeq using 2x220 or 2x250 nucleotide paired-end reads. The original methods were these. FLASH 1.2.11 was used to merge paired reads, and BWA-MEM then aligned the reads to the GRCh37 human genome before TRA and TRB reads were extracted. For V and J assignment, an IMGT-derived reference of cassette sequences and CDR3 motifs that included pseudogenes was used. Reads were translated in three frames, and productive CDR3s were defined by a C…FGXG motif without stop codons. Unique combinations of V-J cassette pair and CDR3 amino acid sequence were defined as clonotypes. Reads were filtered by Hamming distance, with the threshold set by the sequence error rate of each sample in mapped regions. In-frame beta chains were kept once TCRdb had trimmed the public reads at Q25 with fastp and called clones with MiXCR. Records with the same CDR3 protein are collapsed into one entry carrying the most frequent genes and DNA. In this record, the V and J calls reflect TCRdb's handling and not the investigators' own analysis. Counted in this sample were 100,000 to 150,000 distinct CDR3 sequences; around 25% of them appeared once. 27% of the sample belongs to the ten largest clones.

Findings and caveats that apply to the study as a whole: Very few CDR3 sequences were shared between tissue and blood, attributed to high CDR3 diversity and limited sampling. VJ-independent divergence between tissue and blood was below expectation in non-neoplastic patients but above expectation in all gliomas, especially low-grade gliomas. Small numbers underpinned the group comparisons: 7 to 9 glioblastoma patients, three low-grade glioma patients and three non-neoplastic patients.

Sequencing used glioma tissue, nonneoplastic brain tissue, or PBMCs (not recorded which). The receptor was isolated from a human donor with low-grade glioma or glioblastoma, undergoing nonglioma brain surgery, or in good health (not recorded which). Recombination linked TRBV18 to TRBJ2-1; the D gene cannot be resolved reliably. The sequenced DNA: TGTGCCAGCTCACCCTTTTACAATGAGCAGTTCTTC. This encodes CASSPFYNEQFF.